This T cell receptor beta chain was identified during a study of blood T cell repertoires in COVID-19. Study-wide context: Acute and convalescent COVID-19 specimens originated in the United States, Italy and Spain.

This CDR3 has 13 residues. Germline CDR1 and CDR2: MNHEY and SVGAGI. The germline V and J ends were trimmed by 6 bases and 3 bases, with 12 bases remaining between them. This clone was seen a few times. The repertoire was sequenced with immunoSEQ multiplex PCR; TCRdb's copy has only in-frame clones and lacks some. The sample lists under 250,000 clones, more than 75% occurring once. Sequencing was carried out using peripheral blood. This TCR derives from a man in his fifties or sixties with COVID-19, enrolled during active disease. V is TRBV6-5 and J is TRBJ2-7; D possibly corresponds to TRBD1 (6 bases). The CDR3 is CASSTGTSYEQYF. The CDR3, as DNA: TGTGCCAGCAGCACCGGGACAAGCTACGAGCAGTACTTC.